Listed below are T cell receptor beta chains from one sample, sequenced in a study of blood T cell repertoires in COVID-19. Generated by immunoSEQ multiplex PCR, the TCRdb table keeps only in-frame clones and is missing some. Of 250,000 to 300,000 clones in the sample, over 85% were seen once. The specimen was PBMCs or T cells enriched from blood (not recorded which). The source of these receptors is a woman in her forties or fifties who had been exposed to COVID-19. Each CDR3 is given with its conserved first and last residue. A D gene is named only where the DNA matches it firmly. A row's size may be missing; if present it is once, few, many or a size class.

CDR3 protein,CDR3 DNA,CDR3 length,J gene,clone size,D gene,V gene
CASSPGQGWNTEAFF,TGTGCCAGCAGTCCGGGACAGGGTTGGAACACTGAAGCTTTCTTT,15,TRBJ1-1,NA,TRBD1,TRBV28
CASSPDRNSPLHF,TGTGCCAGCAGCCCTGACAGGAATTCACCCCTCCACTTT,13,TRBJ1-6,NA,NA,TRBV5-6
CASTPNGGLNTGELFF,TGTGCCAGCACCCCAAACGGGGGTTTGAACACCGGGGAGCTGTTTTTT,16,TRBJ2-2,NA,NA,TRBV5-4
CASIPPTGGNYGYTF,TGTGCCAGCATCCCCCCGACAGGGGGGAACTATGGCTACACCTTC,15,TRBJ1-2,once,TRBD1,TRBV2
CAWRGRQGSAYEQYF,TGTGCCTGGAGAGGCCGACAGGGTTCGGCCTACGAGCAGTACTTC,15,TRBJ2-7,few,TRBD1,TRBV30
CASSLGGPGTGELFF,TGTGCCAGCAGCTTGGGAGGGCCGGGAACCGGGGAGCTGTTTTTT,15,TRBJ2-2,NA,NA,TRBV5-4
CAIRQGSYEQYF,TGTGCCATCCGACAGGGGTCGTACGAGCAGTACTTC,12,TRBJ2-7,few,TRBD1,TRBV5-3
CASSMGQNQPQHF,TGTGCCAGCAGCATGGGACAGAATCAGCCCCAGCATTTT,13,TRBJ1-5,NA,TRBD1,TRBV7-9
CATRVSGTGGNTIYF,TGTGCCACCAGGGTGTCCGGGACAGGCGGAAACACCATATATTTT,15,TRBJ1-3,NA,TRBD1,TRBV27
CSVEDLGGPNTEAFF,TGCAGCGTTGAAGATCTGGGGGGGCCGAACACTGAAGCTTTCTTT,15,TRBJ1-1,NA,NA,TRBV29-1
CASSKRTGLGSPEAFF,TGTGCCAGCAGCAAAAGGACGGGATTGGGGTCTCCTGAAGCTTTCTTT,16,TRBJ1-1,NA,NA,TRBV5-6
CASSSLVEPLHF,TGTGCCAGCAGCTCCCTCGTAGAACCCCTCCACTTT,12,TRBJ1-6,NA,NA,TRBV5-5
CSVEDPGGSGYTF,TGCAGCGTTGAAGATCCGGGGGGCTCTGGCTACACCTTC,13,TRBJ1-2,NA,NA,TRBV29-1
CASSQGTSGGALSYEQYF,TGTGCCAGCAGCCAGGGGACTAGCGGGGGGGCCTTATCCTACGAGCAGTACTTC,18,TRBJ2-7,NA,TRBD2,TRBV4-2
CASSLGPSGGSDTQYF,TGCGCCAGCAGCTTGGGTCCTAGCGGGGGGTCAGATACGCAGTATTTT,16,TRBJ2-3,NA,TRBD2,TRBV5-1
CATSAQDIGKKNEQFF,TGTGCCACCAGTGCTCAGGACATTGGGAAGAAAAATGAGCAGTTCTTC,16,TRBJ2-1,NA,NA,TRBV15
CASSENPRPLGTGWVNEQYF,TGTGCCAGCAGTGAGAACCCCCGCCCTCTGGGGACAGGGTGGGTTAACGAGCAGTACTTC,20,TRBJ2-7,few,TRBD1,TRBV2
CASSLTPRDTKYF,TGTGCCAGCAGCTTAACCCCCCGGGACACGAAGTACTTC,13,TRBJ2-5,NA,NA,TRBV7-2
CASSVGAGLGTDTQYF,TGTGCCAGCAGCGTAGGAGCGGGACTAGGCACAGATACGCAGTATTTT,16,TRBJ2-3,NA,TRBD2,TRBV9
CASSLGQGNTIYF,TGTGCCAGCAGCTTAGGGCAGGGAAACACCATATATTTT,13,TRBJ1-3,NA,NA,TRBV11-2
CSASRLAGVRYEQYF,TGCAGTGCTAGTAGACTAGCGGGGGTCCGCTACGAGCAGTACTTC,15,TRBJ2-7,NA,TRBD2,TRBV20-1
CAISDSVSTPYEQYF,TGTGCCATCAGTGACTCGGTATCTACCCCCTACGAGCAGTACTTC,15,TRBJ2-7,NA,NA,TRBV10-3
CASSVQGPNTEAFF,TGTGCCAGTAGTGTACAGGGCCCGAACACTGAAGCTTTCTTT,14,TRBJ1-1,NA,NA,TRBV19
CAWSVLGFQETQYF,TGTGCCTGGAGTGTCCTGGGCTTCCAAGAGACCCAGTACTTC,14,TRBJ2-5,few,NA,TRBV30
CASSRSGLSTDTQYF,TGTGCCAGTAGTAGATCAGGGCTTAGCACAGATACGCAGTATTTT,15,TRBJ2-3,once,NA,TRBV19
CASSNPSGGAADTQYF,TGTGCCAGCAGTAATCCTAGCGGGGGGGCCGCAGATACGCAGTATTTT,16,TRBJ2-3,NA,TRBD2,TRBV6-6
CASSQEEVRPPGYTF,TGTGCCAGCAGCCAAGAGGAGGTACGACCACCTGGCTACACCTTC,15,TRBJ1-2,once,NA,TRBV3-1/TRBV3-2
CASSLGLAGAATGELFF,TGCGCCAGCAGCTTGGGACTAGCGGGGGCCGCCACCGGGGAGCTGTTTTTT,17,TRBJ2-2,NA,TRBD2,TRBV5-1